Following are 19 T cell receptor beta chains from one sample sequenced in a study of regulatory T cells in long-lasting Graves disease. Through Arm-PCR of CDR3 regions and iRepertoire HTBI primers, TCR beta libraries were built. TCRdb fed the multiplex PCR reads into MiXCR, producing one record per CDR3 protein. The profile shows about 470,000 distinct CDR3 sequences, around 21% of them singletons. This sample's time point: persistent/refractory GD, antithyroid drugs over 5 years with positive TRAb. Extracted PBMC RNA gave rise to the TCR library. The sample in question was peripheral blood mononuclear cells (PBMCs), obtained when the disease was refractory, from a patient treated with antithyroid drugs. The receptors were sampled from a female donor with Graves disease.

J is TRBJ1-2 and V is TRBV29-1, with 7 nucleotides matching TRBD1. Germline assignment: CDR1 SQVTM and CDR2 ANQGSEA. The V gene end was trimmed by 6 bases and the J gene end by 3 bases; junction bases not matched to a gene: 4. The CDR3 runs to 12 residues. CDR3: CSVADRDYGYTF. CDR3 DNA sequence: TGCAGCGTCGCAGACAGGGACTATGGCTACACCTTC.

The rearrangement uses TRBV28 and TRBJ1-1; 9 bases line up with TRBD1. The CDR3 loop spans 14 amino acids. V shed 5 bases, J shed 5 bases, and the junction held 6 bases outside the gene matches. The V gene's germline CDR1 is MDHEN and CDR2 SYDVKM. The CDR3 protein is CASSNRGRWTEAFF. Here the CDR3 DNA reads TGTGCCAGCAGTAACAGGGGGCGATGGACTGAAGCTTTCTTT.

Comments on this clonotype: The junction and the germline gene differ at one end; a read error may be behind it. This chain uses TRBV6-1 with TRBJ2-7; TRBD1 matches 8 bases. Germline V lookup: CDR1 MNHNS, CDR2 SASEGT. The CDR3 is made up of 12 amino acids. For the CDR3, the DNA is TGTGCCAGCAAAGTCGACAGGGGTCAAAGACACTTC. Translation gives CASKVDRGQRHF.

About this clonotype: A much more abundant neighbour one base away suggests this may be a read error. This chain connects TRBV27 to TRBJ2-7; 11 nucleotides match TRBD2. From germline, CDR1 is MNHEY and CDR2 SMNVEV (reference sequence). The CDR3 totals 14 residues. The CDR3 DNA reads as TGTGCCGGCAGTATAGCGGGAGGGTTCGGCGAGCAGTACTTC. It is translated as CAGSIAGGFGEQYF.

This clonotype was counted a few times. J is TRBJ2-5 and V is TRBV20-1, with D hard to call. Germline CDR1 is DFQATT and CDR2 is SNEGSKA (reference sequence). Trimming left V 5 bases short and J 5 bases short, with 12 bases between. The CDR3 has 12 amino acids. CDR3 DNA: TGCAGTGCTCGACACATGTCCGAGACCCAGTACTTC. Encoded protein: CSARHMSETQYF.

The chain employs TRBV20-1 and TRBJ2-7, with TRBD2 matching 8 bases. The CDR3 extends over 14 amino acids. Germline values: CDR1 DFQATT, CDR2 SNEGSKA (reference sequence). With V trimmed by 5 bases and J by 3 bases, 9 bases remained unmatched. CDR3 in DNA: TGCAGTGCTTATATAGCGGGGTCAGACTACGAGCAGTACTTC. Translated, it gives CSAYIAGSDYEQYF.

V and J are TRBV7-2 and TRBJ2-1; D unclear. V was cut by 6 bases and J by 5 bases, with 14 bases left in between. CDR1 and CDR2 (germline): SGHTA, FQGNSA. The CDR3 spans 14 residues. This chain's CDR3 is CASSLNTRDNEQFF. CDR3 nucleotide sequence: TGTGCCAGCAGTCTCAACACAAGAGACAATGAGCAGTTCTTC.

This clonotype was observed at least ten times. The V call is TRBV28, the J call TRBJ1-1, with a possible D match to TRBD1 (6 bases). V was trimmed by 7 bases and J by 6 bases, leaving 18 bases between them. The CDR3 spans 14 residues. The germline V gene has CDR1 MDHEN and CDR2 SYDVKM. DNA for the CDR3: TGTGCCAGCATCTTAACGTGGGGGGCCTCTGAAGCTTTCTTT. Its protein product is CASILTWGASEAFF.

The rearrangement uses TRBV29-1 and TRBJ2-1; D gene ambiguous. Trimming stripped 6 bases from V and 0 bases from J, with 6 bases between. The CDR3 spans 12 residues. Germline V gene sequence: CDR1 SQVTM, CDR2 ANQGSEA. The CDR3 DNA follows: TGCAGCGTCCAGCCCTCCTACAATGAGCAGTTCTTC. Translating it yields CSVQPSYNEQFF.

This clonotype was detected ten times or more. The chain links TRBV6-5 to TRBJ2-2; possibly TRBD1 for D (6 bases). The V gene's germline CDR1 is MNHEY and CDR2 SVGAGI. Between the trimmed V and J ends, which lost 1 base and 5 bases, there was a span of 11 bases. CDR3 length equals 15 residues. The CDR3 DNA follows: TGTGCCAGCAGTTACTACAGGGCTTCTACCGGGGAGCTGTTTTTT. Protein product: CASSYYRASTGELFF.

This clonotype was counted at least ten times. The chain carries TRBV6-1 and TRBJ2-5; 15 positions match TRBD2. The CDR3 runs to 18 residues. Germline values: CDR1 MNHNS, CDR2 SASEGT. Trimming cost V 4 bases and J 2 bases; bases outside gene matches: 8. The CDR3 sequence is CASSGGTSGRQGQETQYF. The CDR3 DNA reads TGTGCCAGCAGTGGCGGGACTAGCGGGAGGCAGGGTCAAGAGACCCAGTACTTC.

This clonotype appeared many times. The gene calls are TRBV10-1 and TRBJ2-7; D is unclear. V lost 2 bases and J 9 bases, leaving 8 bases between the germline ends. CDR3 length: 11 residues. Germline CDR1 WNHNN, CDR2 SYGVQD (reference sequence). The CDR3 reads CASSEAAVQYF. CDR3 coding DNA: TGCGCCAGCAGTGAGGCGGCCGTGCAGTACTTC.

In this sample, this clonotype turned up a few times. J is TRBJ2-1 and V is TRBV12-3 or TRBV12-4; tentative D call: TRBD1 (7 bases). V shed 6 bases and J shed 10 bases, with 22 bases lying between them. The CDR3 consists of 15 residues. The CDR3 protein is CASRSRGRDGREQFF. The CDR3 coding sequence is TGTGCCAGCAGATCTAGGGGGCGGGACGGGAGAGAGCAGTTCTTC.

This clonotype showed up many times. The rearrangement joins TRBV6-1 to TRBJ1-1, with unresolved D. Germline V gene data show CDR1 as MNHNS and CDR2 as SASEGT. The CDR3 contains 12 residues. Trimming took off 4 bases at V and 5 bases at J, with 8 bases between the two ends. The CDR3, as DNA: TGTGCCAGCAGTGCGCTAACAACTGAAGCTTTCTTT. Its protein product is CASSALTTEAFF.

This chain joins TRBV6-5 and TRBJ1-2; D is perhaps TRBD1 (6 bases). The V gene lost 0 bases and the J gene lost 1 base, with 12 bases spanning the gap. This CDR3 has 16 residues. Germline V gene lookup returns CDR1 MNHEY and CDR2 SVGAGI. CDR3 sequence: CASSYSLRGLNYGYTF. The CDR3, as DNA: TGTGCCAGCAGTTACTCGCTCAGGGGACTTAACTATGGCTACACCTTC.

This clonotype was detected a few times. This chain uses TRBV12-3 or TRBV12-4 with TRBJ2-7; D uncertain. V was shortened by 3 bases and J by 5 bases, with 8 bases between the two germline ends. The length of the CDR3 is 12 residues. The CDR3 is CASSFFKNEQYF. The DNA of the CDR3 is TGTGCCAGCAGTTTCTTTAAGAACGAGCAGTACTTC.

In its sample, this clonotype was seen many times. The chain links TRBV7-2 to TRBJ1-5; TRBD1 is a possible D gene (5 bases). The CDR3 contains 15 residues. Germline V gives CDR1 SGHTA, CDR2 FQGNSA. V was shortened by 5 bases and J by 2 bases, with 13 bases between the two germline ends. The DNA for the CDR3 is TGTGCCAGCAGCGGGGCGGGAGGAGGCAATCAGCCCCAGCATTTT. The encoded protein is CASSGAGGGNQPQHF.

As to this clonotype: This may stem from a read error, because a much larger clone lies one nucleotide away. The V gene is TRBV5-1, the J gene TRBJ2-7, with 14 bases matching TRBD2. The germline V gene encodes CDR1 SGHRS and CDR2 YFSETQ. This CDR3 comprises 15 residues. The CDR3 spells CASGFGLAGGGEQYF. For the CDR3, the DNA is TGCGCCAGCGGCTTCGGACTAGCGGGAGGAGGCGAGCAGTACTTC.

The gene calls are TRBV5-6 and TRBJ1-1, with 9 bases lining up with TRBD1. The CDR3 has 15 residues. Germline CDR1 SGHDT, CDR2 YYEEEE. V shed 4 bases, J shed 6 bases, and the junction held 10 bases outside the gene matches. The CDR3, as DNA: TGTGCCAGCAGCACTGGGACAGGGTGGGTCCCTGAAGCTTTCTTT. Translation: CASSTGTGWVPEAFF.